The 2 T cell receptor beta chains below were found in one sample sequenced in a study of T cell repertoires in cytomegalovirus infection. Each CDR3 protein gets one entry after TCRdb re-called the reads with MiXCR. The top ten clones hold under 3.5% of a sample with 150,000 to 200,000 distinct CDR3 sequences, around 20% of them seen once. Material: PBMCs. Every receptor here comes from a human donor in good health (CMV status not recorded). Some clones in this sample may be carry-over from other donors' samples.

This rearrangement joins TRBV7-3 to TRBJ2-6; D remains ambiguous. Germline V gene sequence: CDR1 SGHTA, CDR2 FQGTGA. V lost 3 bases and J 0 bases, leaving 9 bases between the germline ends. The CDR3 has 16 residues. CDR3 region: CASSLSEVSGANVLTF. The CDR3 coding sequence is TGTGCCAGCAGCTTGTCCGAGGTCTCTGGGGCCAACGTCCTGACTTTC. Combining the CDR3 with reference TRBV7-3 and TRBJ2-6 gives the whole variable domain GAGVSQTPSNKVTEKGKYVELRCDPISGHTALYWYRQSLGQGPEFLIYFQGTGAADDSGLPNDRFFAVRPEGSVSTLKIQRTERGDSAVYLCASSLSEVSGANVLTFGAGSRLTVL.

This clonotype turned up a few times. This chain connects TRBV20-1 to TRBJ1-5; maybe TRBD1 (5 bases). This CDR3 contains 19 residues. CDR1 is DFQATT, CDR2 SNEGSKA, per germline (reference sequence). With 0 bases removed from V and 0 bases from J, the gap between germline ends came to 21 bases. DNA of the CDR3: TGCAGTGCTAGAGATTACGGGGCCACCGGGCCATATAGCAATCAGCCCCAGCATTTT. Its protein product is CSARDYGATGPYSNQPQHF.